The text below deals with one TCR beta chain. Its antigen is unknown. Relapse was seen in all patients after autologous stem cell transplantation, and brentuximab vedotin exposure was variable. Complete response, partial response or progressive disease constituted the best response categories observed. The source of the sample is a study of PD-1 blockade in classical Hodgkin lymphoma. Assay used: immunoSEQ multiplex PCR; TCRdb lists only in-frame clones, some missing. The table lists roughly 70,000 clones, 65% to 75% of them singletons. General study points: The CD4+ diversity rise by C4D1 was clearest in complete responders.

The CDR3 is 16 amino acids. J was trimmed by 5 bases and V by 3 bases; bases with no gene match: 5. In germline, CDR1 is SGDLS, CDR2 YYNGEE. The TCR originated in a human donor with classical Hodgkin lymphoma. The material was peripheral blood mononuclear cells (PBMCs), obtained before the second cycle of nivolumab. V is TRBV9 and J is TRBJ2-1; 13 bases map to TRBD2. The CDR3 region has the DNA TGTGCCAGCAGCGCCGGACTAGCGGGAGTGGACAATGAGCAGTTCTTC. Amino acids: CASSAGLAGVDNEQFF.